This T cell receptor beta chain was identified during a study of T-cell memory formation after mild COVID-19. Comment on this clonotype: Its antigen remains unknown.

Regarding the study as a whole: Certain responding clones were present in pre-infection memory, suggesting participation of cross-reactive memory. Contracting CD4+ clones were located mainly in CM and EM, and CD8+ clones in EMRA. SARS-CoV-2 specificity of second-wave clones peaking day 37 was unconfirmed.

The authors produced TCR alpha and TCR beta cDNA libraries with sample barcodes and UMIs by 5'RACE using constant-segment primers. TCRdb used MiXCR to reprocess the 5' RACE reads, holding one entry per CDR3 protein. Here the sample spans about 340,000 distinct CDR3 sequences, 13% to 15% being singletons. The sequenced sample was PBMCs or a T cell subset sorted from them (not recorded which). This clonotype was obtained from a man in his late teens or twenties who had mild COVID-19 (a few samples of this study predate the infection). Cell type and time point are not known.

The CDR3 DNA sequence: TGTGCCAGCAGTCCAAGGACTAGTCGGGCCGGGGAGCTGTTTTTT. This sequence encodes CASSPRTSRAGELFF. This chain connects TRBV12-3 or TRBV12-4 to TRBJ2-2; TRBD2 matches 7 bases. This CDR3 spans 15 amino acids. J gave up 6 bases and V 5 bases, and 9 bases lay outside the gene matches.